Shown below are 24 T cell receptor beta chains from a single sample sequenced in a study of Ad26.COV2.S vaccination and SARS-CoV-2 variants. Noted treatment: some 20 received Ad26.COV2.S at low or high dose, single or two shots; roughly five received placebo; per-sample allocation not given. On day 63 after the first injection, vaccine and placebo recipients gave samples. Assay used: immunoSEQ multiplex PCR; TCRdb lists only in-frame clones, some missing. Of around 300,000 clones listed, 85% to 90% are singletons. Material: peripheral blood, obtained in a trial of Ad26.COV2.S vaccine versus placebo. The receptor source for this set is a person between 18 and 59 years old who received the Ad26.COV2.S COVID-19 vaccine or a placebo.

The chain is built from TRBV29-1 and TRBJ2-2; D might be TRBD1 (5 bases). CDR1 and CDR2 (germline): SQVTM, ANQGSEA. This CDR3 has 13 residues. V was trimmed by 6 bases and J by 7 bases, leaving 15 bases between them. Here the CDR3 DNA reads TGCAGCGTGCCTAAAGGGGATAACGGGGAGCTGTTTTTT. Translated: CSVPKGDNGELFF.

J is TRBJ1-1 and V is TRBV7-3; D is uncertain. The germline gives CDR1 SGHTA, CDR2 FQGTGA. The CDR3 totals 15 residues. Trimming cost V 5 bases and J 5 bases, with 18 bases left between them. The CDR3 region is CASSHPETGGTEAFF. CDR3 DNA: TGTGCCAGCAGCCATCCCGAGACGGGTGGGACTGAAGCTTTCTTT.

This chain uses TRBV11-2 with TRBJ2-7; no definite D call. The CDR3 spans 12 residues. Germline values: CDR1 SGHAT, CDR2 FQNNGV. Between the trimmed V and J ends, which lost 6 bases and 2 bases, there was a span of 8 bases. The DNA of the CDR3 is TGTGCCAGCAGAGGGTCTGCCTACGAGCAGTACGTC. Translated: CASRGSAYEQYV.

The rearrangement links TRBV9 to TRBJ1-1; the D is unclear. V was trimmed by 2 bases and J by 0 bases, leaving 5 bases between them. Per germline, CDR1 SGDLS and CDR2 YYNGEE. The CDR3 covers 13 residues. The CDR3 nucleotides read TGTGCCAGCAGCGTTTACATGAACACTGAAGCTTTCTTT. This sequence encodes CASSVYMNTEAFF.

V usage is TRBV23-1 and J usage is TRBJ1-2; the D is unclear. TRBV23-1 is filed as an ORF, its function uncertain. V lost 10 bases and J lost 7, with 10 bases in between. The CDR3 has 10 amino acids. The CDR3 coding sequence is TGCGCCATCCACTATTCTGGCTACACCTTC. The encoded protein is CAIHYSGYTF.

This chain connects TRBV7-8 to TRBJ2-3, with a weak D call TRBD2 (5 bases). V gave up 6 bases and J gave up 2 bases, with 9 bases separating them. CDR1 and CDR2 from the germline V gene are SGHVS and FQNEAQ. This CDR3 comprises 13 residues. The CDR3 region is CASRWRFTDTQYF. CDR3 coding DNA: TGTGCCAGCAGATGGAGGTTCACAGATACGCAGTATTTT.

The chain is built from TRBV19 and TRBJ2-5; perhaps TRBD1 as D (6 bases). Trimming cost V 6 bases and J 5 bases, with 19 bases left between them. This CDR3 has 15 amino acids. Germline CDR1 and CDR2: LNHDA and SQIVND (reference sequence). CDR3 protein: CASRKQGRGEETQYF. In nucleotides, the CDR3 is TGTGCCAGTAGAAAACAGGGCCGGGGAGAGGAGACCCAGTACTTC.

Here the CDR3 DNA reads TGTGCCAGCAGTGTTTACGGCTTCAATCAGCCCCAGCATTTT. This sequence encodes CASSVYGFNQPQHF. The gene calls are TRBV2 and TRBJ1-5; D call uncertain. CDR3 length: 14 amino acids. V was shortened by 4 bases and J by 3 bases, with 10 bases between the two germline ends. Germline CDR1 SNHLY, CDR2 FYNNEI.

This chain joins TRBV19 and TRBJ1-2; TRBD1 agrees at 10 bases. Trimming removed 2 bases from V and 8 bases from J; junction bases left unmatched: 11. Germline CDR1 and CDR2: LNHDA and SQIVND (reference sequence). The CDR3 has 16 residues. The CDR3 DNA reads as TGTGCCAGTAGTATATCGACAGGGGGCGGCCGAAGAGGCTACACCTTC. Its protein product is CASSISTGGGRRGYTF.

This clone was seen more than once but under ten times. The chain combines TRBV13 with TRBJ2-2; D is unresolved. The CDR3 sequence is 13 residues long. Germline CDR1 is PRHDT and CDR2 is FYEKMQ (reference sequence). V dropped 6 bases and J dropped 4 bases, with 9 bases sitting between them. The CDR3 sequence: CASRKTPTGELFF. CDR3 nucleotide sequence: TGTGCCAGCAGAAAGACCCCCACCGGGGAGCTGTTTTTT.

V and J are TRBV5-1 and TRBJ2-7; D possibly corresponds to TRBD2 (6 bases). The CDR3 is 12 amino acids. CDR1 is SGHRS, CDR2 YFSETQ, per germline. V was shortened by 5 bases and J by 7 bases, with 13 bases between the two germline ends. As DNA, the CDR3 is TGCGCCAGCAGAACTGGCCGGGGGGAGCAGTACTTC. Its translation: CASRTGRGEQYF.

The chain links TRBV11-2 to TRBJ2-1; D may be TRBD1 or TRBD2 (6 bases each). This CDR3 region has 12 residues. V shed 8 bases and J shed 5 bases, with 10 bases lying between them. Germline lookup yields CDR1 SGHAT and CDR2 FQNNGV. CDR3 sequence (DNA): TGTGCCAGCGAAGGGGGGAACAATGAGCAGTTCTTC. This encodes CASEGGNNEQFF.

The chain carries TRBV7-9 and TRBJ1-5; tentative D call: TRBD1 (5 bases). Germline V lookup: CDR1 SEHNR, CDR2 FQNEAQ (reference sequence). Trimming pared 1 base from V and 0 bases from J, leaving 19 bases between. The CDR3 is made up of 19 amino acids. CDR3 bases: TGTGCCAGCAGCTTAGGTTTGGGTTCGCAGGGATATAGCAATCAGCCCCAGCATTTT. Translated: CASSLGLGSQGYSNQPQHF.

This chain's CDR3 is CASSQILYRGFPPQEQYF. CDR3 nucleotides: TGTGCCAGCAGCCAAATCCTATACAGGGGATTCCCTCCTCAGGAGCAGTACTTC. This rearrangement joins TRBV5-8 to TRBJ2-7; 7 bases map to TRBD1. Germline-derived CDR1 and CDR2 are SGHTS and YDEGEE. Unmatched junction bases numbered 23, after V lost 4 bases and J lost 7 bases. This CDR3 comprises 18 residues.

The CDR3 loop is CASSVGEGAAQHF. CDR3 sequence (DNA): TGTGCCAGCAGCGTAGGGGAGGGGGCAGCCCAGCATTTT. The chain couples TRBV9 to TRBJ1-5; TRBD1 agrees at 7 bases. V was clipped by 0 bases and J by 11 bases; unmatched bases: 5. The CDR3 is 13 amino acids. From germline, CDR1 is SGDLS and CDR2 YYNGEE.

Worth noting for this clone: The identical CDR3 is also encoded by other nucleotide sequences in the sample. The V gene is TRBV6-4, the J gene TRBJ1-1; D is uncertain. Germline V lookup: CDR1 MRHNA, CDR2 SNTAGT. The CDR3 totals 13 residues. V lost 0 bases to trimming and J lost 1 base, with 3 bases between them. The CDR3 is CASSDSENTEAFF. DNA of the CDR3: TGTGCCAGCAGTGACTCGGAGAACACTGAAGCTTTCTTT.

The V and J genes are TRBV28 and TRBJ1-2, with D tentatively TRBD1 (5 bases). The CDR3 totals 15 residues. Trimming stripped 4 bases from V and 5 bases from J, with 17 bases between. Germline CDR1 reads MDHEN; CDR2 reads SYDVKM. The CDR3 DNA reads TGTGCCAGCAGTTCTGGGGACGGACTAGTATATGGCTACACCTTC. Translated, it gives CASSSGDGLVYGYTF.

This clone was found a few times. V usage is TRBV19 and J usage is TRBJ1-5; D gene unclear. Trimming stripped 0 bases from V and 6 bases from J, with 15 bases between. The CDR3 covers 16 residues. Germline-derived CDR1 and CDR2 are LNHDA and SQIVND (reference sequence). CDR3 nucleotide sequence: TGTGCCAGTAGTATAGATAGCGTAACCTTGAGTCAGCCCCAGCATTTT. It specifies CASSIDSVTLSQPQHF.

This clone has just a few counts. The chain recombines TRBV7-9 with TRBJ1-2; D ambiguous. Germline V gene data show CDR1 as SEHNR and CDR2 as FQNEAQ (reference sequence). CDR3 length equals 13 residues. Trimming took 5 bases from V and 3 from J, leaving 10 bases between them. CDR3 coding DNA: TGTGCCAGCAGCATAACCACAGACTATGGCTACACCTTC. This codes for CASSITTDYGYTF. Looking up the rest from reference TRBV7-9 and TRBJ1-2 gives the full variable domain: DTGVSQNPRHKITKRGQNVTFRCDPISEHNRLYWYRQTLGQGPEFLTYFQNEAQLEKSRLLSDRFSAERPKGSFSTLEIQRTEQGDSAMYLCASSITTDYGYTFGSGTRLTVV.

This chain connects TRBV7-2 to TRBJ2-6; 9 bases align to TRBD2. With 2 bases clipped from V and 0 bases from J, the junction kept 8 bases outside the gene matches. Germline-derived CDR1 and CDR2 are SGHTA and FQGNSA. The CDR3 extends over 19 amino acids. CDR3 nucleotide sequence: TGTGCCAGCAGCTTATTTTTCGCGGGGGGGAGCTCTGGGGCCAACGTCCTGACTTTC. Its translation: CASSLFFAGGSSGANVLTF.

The chain combines TRBV18 with TRBJ2-7; no firm D call. V dropped 2 bases and J dropped 0 bases, with 11 bases sitting between them. From germline, CDR1 is KGHSH and CDR2 LQKENI. The CDR3 length is 15 residues. The CDR3 reads CASSPAELLSYEQYF. The CDR3 coding sequence is TGTGCCAGCTCACCAGCGGAGTTACTCTCCTACGAGCAGTACTTC.

This clone has a single count. The chain combines TRBV13 with TRBJ2-4; D remains unclear. Per the germline V gene, CDR1 is PRHDT and CDR2 is FYEKMQ (reference sequence). Trimming removed 4 bases from V and 0 bases from J, with 4 bases in between. The CDR3 runs to 13 residues. The CDR3 DNA sequence: TGTGCCAGCAGCTCCCTAGCCAAAAACATTCAGTACTTC. Translation: CASSSLAKNIQYF. The whole variable domain, remainder taken from reference TRBV13 and TRBJ2-4, is AAGVIQSPRHLIKEKRETATLKCYPIPRHDTVYWYQQGPGQDPQFLISFYEKMQSDKGSIPDRFSAQQFSDYHSELNMSSLELGDSALYFCASSSLAKNIQYFGAGTRLSVL.

The rearrangement links TRBV12-2 to TRBJ1-2; the table's D call of TRBD1 was not tested on the DNA. TRBV12-2 is a documented pseudogene. This CDR3 is 15 amino acids long. CDR3 region: CASRLIQGPLNGYTF. The DNA for the CDR3 is TGTGCAAGTCGCTTGATACAGGGGCCTCTGAATGGCTACACCTTC.

The chain has TRBV4-3 and TRBJ2-2, with D possibly matching TRBD2 (6 bases). This CDR3 is built from 16 residues. Germline V gene lookup returns CDR1 LGHNA and CDR2 YSLEER. The V and J ends lost 1 base and 4 bases respectively, with 13 bases between them. The CDR3 coding sequence is TGCGCCAGCAGCCAAGGTGTAGCGGAGGCCACCGGGGAGCTGTTTTTT. It yields the protein CASSQGVAEATGELFF.